These 19 T cell receptor beta chains share one sample of origin, sequenced in a study of cytomegalovirus exposure and HLA in healthy donors (dated by TCRdb to about 2017). The library was produced with the immunoSEQ multiplex PCR assay. A mixture of 60 forward primers for TCR Vbeta segments and 13 reverse primers for TCR Jbeta segments was used in the multiplex PCR. Here the immuneACCESS table is served through TCRdb, limited to in-frame sequences with V and J called. Missing clones are a known gap in these copies; in checked studies unresolved V genes cover under half, and the rest lacks a known reason. The sample table records some 180,000 clones; 75% of these occur just once. In total, the top ten clones hold 2.5% to 3.5% of the sample. Sequenced input: PBMCs. All receptors come from a male donor in good health and CMV-seronegative.

This chain connects TRBV7-9 to TRBJ1-1; 8 positions agree with TRBD1. The CDR3 spans 17 residues. J lost 2 bases, V lost 4 bases, and 12 bases had no gene match. The V gene's germline CDR1 is SEHNR and CDR2 FQNEAQ (reference sequence). The CDR3 is CASSSRGGRGRNTEAFF. The CDR3 bases are TGTGCCAGCAGCTCGAGGGGGGGCAGGGGGCGAAACACTGAAGCTTTCTTT.

The V gene is TRBV7-6, the J gene TRBJ1-1; tentatively, D is TRBD1 (5 bases). CDR1 SGHVS and CDR2 FNYEAQ come from the germline V gene. This CDR3 has 13 amino acids. The V end lost 5 bases, the J end lost 1 base, and 8 bases lay between the germline ends. CDR3 coding DNA: TGTGCCAGCAGCATACAGGAGAACACTGAAGCTTTCTTT. Translated, it gives CASSIQENTEAFF.

The J gene is TRBJ2-7, the V gene TRBV11-3, with 11 bases lining up with TRBD2. Germline V lookup: CDR1 SGHNT, CDR2 YENEEA. The CDR3 is 15 residues long. The ends lost 5 bases at V and 7 bases at J; junction bases unmatched: 10. CDR3 sequence: CASSRLAGRADEQYF. CDR3 coding DNA: TGTGCCAGCAGCCGACTAGCGGGACGCGCGGATGAGCAGTACTTC.

The rearrangement joins TRBV6-5 to TRBJ2-1; possibly TRBD2 for D (6 bases). CDR1 is MNHEY, CDR2 SVGAGI, per germline. The CDR3 sequence is 15 residues long. With 4 bases removed from V and 5 bases from J, the gap between germline ends came to 15 bases. The CDR3 here is CASSCSGTLNNEQFF. The CDR3 DNA is TGTGCCAGCAGTTGCTCGGGGACTCTAAACAATGAGCAGTTCTTC.

This chain joins TRBV6-1 and TRBJ2-3, with D perhaps matching TRBD2 (6 bases). The germline CDR1 and CDR2 sequences are MNHNS and SASEGT. V was cut by 0 bases and J by 0 bases, with 13 bases left in between. The CDR3 has 17 residues. The CDR3 coding sequence is TGTGCCAGCAGTGAAGCGCTTCCGGACTATAGCACAGATACGCAGTATTTT. Its translation: CASSEALPDYSTDTQYF.

This clone has only one observation. The genes are TRBV6-5 and TRBJ2-1; no firm D call. Looked up from germline, CDR1 is MNHEY and CDR2 is SVGAGI. CDR3 length: 13 residues. V lost 10 bases to trimming and J lost 0 bases, with 10 bases between them. CDR3 DNA: TGTGCCACCCGATCGAGCTCCTACAATGAGCAGTTCTTC. This encodes CATRSSSYNEQFF.

The chain couples TRBV5-1 to TRBJ2-7; D may be TRBD2 (6 bases). Germline V CDR1 and CDR2: SGHRS, YFSETQ. The CDR3 is 14 residues long. V lost 0 bases and J 3 bases, leaving 10 bases between the germline ends. CDR3 coding DNA: TGCGCCAGCAGCTTGGGGACTACCCTCTACGAGCAGTACTTC. Its translation is CASSLGTTLYEQYF.

V gene TRBV30 combines with J gene TRBJ1-5; D is undetermined. V was pared by 2 bases and J by 7 bases, with 12 bases between. Germline CDR1 GTSNPN, CDR2 SVGIG (reference sequence). The CDR3 extends over 13 amino acids. The CDR3 loop is CAWSIDLRQPQHF. CDR3 sequence (DNA): TGTGCCTGGAGTATTGATTTGAGACAGCCCCAGCATTTT.

The CDR3 loop is CASSTDLYSKVYGYTF. The CDR3, as DNA: TGTGCCAGCAGTACCGATTTGTACAGCAAAGTTTATGGCTACACCTTC. The rearrangement uses TRBV9 and TRBJ1-2, with D uncertain. The V gene's germline CDR1 is SGDLS and CDR2 YYNGEE. The CDR3 is 16 amino acids. V was clipped by 5 bases and J by 5 bases, with 22 bases between them.

The chain has TRBV28 and TRBJ2-2; TRBD1 matches at 7 bases. The CDR3 is 17 amino acids. V shed 4 bases and J 4 bases; nucleotides not matched to a gene: 12. Germline V gives CDR1 MDHEN, CDR2 SYDVKM. The CDR3 here is CASSSAVGQKTTGELFF. The CDR3 bases are TGTGCCAGCAGTTCAGCAGTGGGACAGAAAACCACCGGGGAGCTGTTTTTT.

This clone was counted a single time. V and J are TRBV10-3 and TRBJ2-1; D unclear. Trimming took 3 bases from V and 5 from J, leaving 5 bases between them. The CDR3 consists of 12 residues. Germline V lookup: CDR1 ENHRY, CDR2 SYGVKD. In nucleotides, the CDR3 is TGTGCCATCAGTGAACAAGACAATGAGCAGTTCTTC. It codes for CAISEQDNEQFF.

CDR3 protein: CASSYVGQGNQPQHF. The DNA for the CDR3 is TGTGCCAGCAGTTACGTCGGACAGGGTAATCAGCCCCAGCATTTT. The genes are TRBV6-5 and TRBJ1-5, with 8 bases aligning to TRBD1. This CDR3 comprises 15 residues. Germline V lookup: CDR1 MNHEY, CDR2 SVGAGI. With 2 bases clipped from V and 4 bases from J, the junction kept 4 bases outside the gene matches.

Written as DNA, the CDR3 is TGTGCCAGCAGCTCAAGGACAGGGCCTAACTATGGCTACACCTTC. It encodes CASSSRTGPNYGYTF. V is TRBV7-8 and J is TRBJ1-2, with 8 bases lining up with TRBD1. Germline V gene sequence: CDR1 SGHVS, CDR2 FQNEAQ. The CDR3 contains 15 residues. The V segment lost 4 bases and the J segment 0 bases; nucleotides outside the gene matches: 4.

V and J are TRBV19 and TRBJ2-1; 8 bases are shared with TRBD2. With V trimmed by 6 bases and J by 7 bases, 8 bases remained unmatched. The CDR3 has 14 amino acids. Per the germline V gene, CDR1 is LNHDA and CDR2 is SQIVND (reference sequence). The CDR3 nucleotides are TGTGCCAGTAGCTCGACGACTAGCGAAAATGAGCAGTTCTTC. It yields the protein CASSSTTSENEQFF.

This clone was observed a single time. The gene calls are TRBV29-1 and TRBJ2-7, with 8 bases lining up with TRBD1. The CDR3 runs to 13 residues. Germline CDR1 reads SQVTM; CDR2 reads ANQGSEA. J was trimmed by 1 base and V by 7 bases; bases with no gene match: 6. The CDR3 sequence is CSALTGASYEQYF. The CDR3 DNA reads as TGCAGCGCGTTGACAGGGGCGTCCTACGAGCAGTACTTC.

The V and J genes are TRBV7-9 and TRBJ2-7, with a possible D match to TRBD1 (6 bases). The CDR3 has 14 residues. CDR1 and CDR2 from the germline V gene are SEHNR and FQNEAQ (reference sequence). V was clipped by 2 bases and J by 6 bases, with 14 bases between them. This CDR3 reads CASSLQQGIGEQYF. CDR3 nucleotides: TGTGCCAGCAGCTTACAACAGGGTATTGGCGAGCAGTACTTC.

The chain employs TRBV27 and TRBJ2-1, with TRBD2 matching over 14 bases. V gave up 2 bases and J gave up 7 bases; unmatched junction bases: 7. The germline V gene encodes CDR1 MNHEY and CDR2 SMNVEV (reference sequence). CDR3 length: 17 amino acids. CDR3 in amino acids: CASSLPGLAGGDNEQFF. In DNA form, the CDR3 reads TGTGCCAGCAGTTTACCCGGACTAGCGGGGGGTGATAATGAGCAGTTCTTC.

This clone showed up just a few times. V gene TRBV6-5 combines with J gene TRBJ2-7; 11 bases are shared with TRBD2. Trimming cost V 2 bases and J 0 bases; bases outside gene matches: 0. The CDR3 runs 15 residues. Germline V lookup: CDR1 MNHEY, CDR2 SVGAGI. The CDR3 DNA is TGTGCCAGCAGTTACACTAGCGGGAGCTCCTACGAGCAGTACTTC. The encoded protein is CASSYTSGSSYEQYF.

This clone was seen only a few times. The V call is TRBV28, the J call TRBJ2-2, with TRBD1 matching over 7 bases. CDR3 size: 13 residues. V was pared by 6 bases and J by 4 bases, with 2 bases of the junction left unmatched. Germline V gene sequence: CDR1 MDHEN, CDR2 SYDVKM. CDR3 sequence reads: CASRTGSTGELFF. DNA of the CDR3: TGTGCCAGCAGGACAGGGAGCACCGGGGAGCTGTTTTTT.